Listed here are 21 T cell receptor beta chains from one sample, sequenced in a study of blood T cell repertoires in COVID-19. The table came from immunoSEQ multiplex PCR; TCRdb's copy has only in-frame clones and leaves some out. The data hold over 200,000 clones, with more than 85% observed a single time. The sequencing input was peripheral blood. The receptors originated from a middle-aged man with active or convalescent COVID-19.

V and J are TRBV27 and TRBJ1-5; 7 nucleotides match TRBD1. The V gene end was trimmed by 0 bases and the J gene end by 3 bases; junction bases not matched to a gene: 5. CDR3 size: 16 residues. The germline V gene encodes CDR1 MNHEY and CDR2 SMNVEV (reference sequence). DNA for the CDR3: TGTGCCAGCAGTTTATCGAGGGGGCGCGACAATCAGCCCCAGCATTTT. Residues: CASSLSRGRDNQPQHF.

In its sample, this clone was seen a few times. This chain's CDR3 is CASSFEGLAGGHNEQFF. The CDR3, as DNA: TGTGCCAGCAGCTTTGAGGGACTAGCGGGAGGGCACAATGAGCAGTTCTTC. The chain joins TRBV7-9 to TRBJ2-1, with TRBD2 matching 16 bases. The germline V gene has CDR1 SEHNR and CDR2 FQNEAQ (reference sequence). V lost 3 bases and J lost 5; bases outside the gene matches: 4. The CDR3 has 17 residues.

The DNA for the CDR3 is TGCGCCAGCAGCCCCGGGAGAGGGAGCTCCTACGAGCAGTACTTC. Amino acids: CASSPGRGSSYEQYF. V and J are TRBV5-1 and TRBJ2-7; maybe TRBD2 (6 bases). Trimming removed 4 bases from V and 0 bases from J, with 14 bases in between. CDR1 is SGHRS and CDR2 is YFSETQ in the germline V gene. The CDR3 is made up of 15 amino acids. The full variable domain, its missing parts supplied by reference TRBV5-1 and TRBJ2-7, is KAGVTQTPRYLIKTRGQQVTLSCSPISGHRSVSWYQQTPGQGLQFLFEYFSETQRNKGNFPGRFSGRQFSNSRSEMNVSTLELGDSALYLCASSPGRGSSYEQYFGPGTRLTVT.

The rearrangement uses TRBV19 and TRBJ1-2; 10 bases agree with TRBD1. Trimming at V came to 6 bases and at J to 3 bases, leaving 7 bases not matched to a gene. Germline V gene data show CDR1 as LNHDA and CDR2 as SQIVND (reference sequence). This CDR3 comprises 15 residues. The CDR3 loop is CASSRDRGRYYGYTF. CDR3 DNA: TGTGCCAGTAGCCGGGACAGGGGAAGGTACTATGGCTACACCTTC.

The genes are TRBV18 and TRBJ2-7; unclear D gene. CDR3 length: 11 amino acids. Deletions cut 5 bases from V and 2 bases from J, with 4 bases between. Germline V CDR1 and CDR2: KGHSH, LQKENI. Written as DNA, the CDR3 is TGTGCCAGCTCATACACCTACGAGCAGTACTTC. Encoded protein: CASSYTYEQYF. Variable domain in full (rest from reference TRBV18 and TRBJ2-7): NAGVMQNPRHLVRRRGQEARLRCSPMKGHSHVYWYRQLPEEGLKFMVYLQKENIIDESGMPKERFSAEFPKEGPSILRIQQVVRGDSAAYFCASSYTYEQYFGPGTRLTVT.

The chain employs TRBV3-1 (or the pseudogene TRBV3-2) and TRBJ2-2, with D perhaps matching TRBD2 (7 bases). This CDR3 has 21 amino acids. Germline V gene sequence: CDR1 LGHDT, CDR2 YNNKEL (reference sequence). Between the trimmed V and J ends, which lost 3 bases and 3 bases, there was a span of 29 bases. The CDR3 DNA sequence: TGTGCCAGCAGCCACCCGCAGGACCACAGGGACCTAGCGGAACACACCGGGGAGCTGTTTTTT. Encoded protein: CASSHPQDHRDLAEHTGELFF.

CDR3 protein: CASSGDTYYYGYTF. The CDR3 DNA follows: TGTGCCAGCAGTGGGGACACCTACTACTATGGCTACACCTTC. The chain employs TRBV2 and TRBJ1-2; D might be TRBD1 (6 bases). The CDR3 is 14 residues long. Germline V CDR1 and CDR2: SNHLY, FYNNEI. V was pared by 4 bases and J by 3 bases, with 12 bases between.

The CDR3: CASSHETGGGYTF. In nucleotides, the CDR3 is TGTGCCAGCAGCCACGAGACAGGCGGTGGCTACACCTTC. The chain links TRBV3-1 (or the pseudogene TRBV3-2) to TRBJ1-2; D is possibly TRBD1 (6 bases). This CDR3 is built from 13 residues. The V gene's germline CDR1 is LGHDT and CDR2 YNNKEL (reference sequence). V shed 3 bases and J shed 7 bases, with 12 bases lying between them.

CDR3 DNA sequence: TGTGCCAGCAGCGCAGGGGGCCGGGGCAATCAGCCCCAGCATTTT. Its translation: CASSAGGRGNQPQHF. The chain joins TRBV9 to TRBJ1-5, with 8 bases matching TRBD1. J was trimmed by 2 bases and V by 3 bases; bases with no gene match: 4. CDR3 length: 15 residues. Looked up from germline, CDR1 is SGDLS and CDR2 is YYNGEE. The full variable domain, with the rest looked up from reference TRBV9 and TRBJ1-5, is DSGVTQTPKHLITATGQRVTLRCSPRSGDLSVYWYQQSLDQGLQFLIQYYNGEERAKGNILERFSAQQFPDLHSELNLSSLELGDSALYFCASSAGGRGNQPQHFGDGTRLSIL.

The rearrangement uses TRBV4-1 and TRBJ2-3; 15 positions match TRBD2. The CDR3 covers 18 residues. V shed 4 bases, J shed 3 bases, and the junction held 8 bases outside the gene matches. CDR1 is MGHRA and CDR2 is YSYEKL in the germline V gene. The CDR3 loop is CASSRSGLAGGGTDTQYF. The CDR3 DNA sequence: TGCGCCAGCAGCCGGTCGGGACTAGCGGGAGGTGGGACAGATACGCAGTATTTT.

This chain uses TRBV7-9 with TRBJ2-3, with no clear D. Germline V CDR1 and CDR2: SEHNR, FQNEAQ (reference sequence). This CDR3 has 13 amino acids. Trimming cost V 3 bases and J 0 bases, with 4 bases left between them. In DNA form, the CDR3 reads TGTGCCAGCAGCTTTCAGAGCACAGATACGCAGTATTTT. This gives the protein CASSFQSTDTQYF.

The V gene is TRBV15, the J gene TRBJ2-1, with a weak D call TRBD1 (5 bases). V was clipped by 1 base and J by 3 bases, with 10 bases between them. Germline CDR1 and CDR2: LNHNV and YYDKDF (reference sequence). The CDR3 is 15 residues long. The CDR3 nucleotides read TGTGCCACCAGCAGAGTAGCAGGGTACTACAATGAGCAGTTCTTC. Protein product: CATSRVAGYYNEQFF. Supplemented by reference TRBV15 and TRBJ2-1, the full variable domain reads DAMVIQNPRYQVTQFGKPVTLSCSQTLNHNVMYWYQQKSSQAPKLLFHYYDKDFNNEADTPDNFQSRRPNTSFCFLDIRSPGLGDTAMYLCATSRVAGYYNEQFFGPGTRLTVL.

This chain connects TRBV6-5 to TRBJ2-1, with D maybe TRBD2 (6 bases). Germline CDR1 MNHEY, CDR2 SVGAGI. V lost 6 bases and J lost 8, with 14 bases in between. There are 13 residues in the CDR3. This CDR3 is CASSPPGLYEQFF. The CDR3 nucleotides are TGTGCCAGCAGCCCCCCGGGACTTTATGAGCAGTTCTTC.

The rearrangement joins TRBV7-2 to TRBJ1-1, with D possibly TRBD1 on 6 matching bases. The CDR3 length is 12 residues. Germline CDR1 reads SGHTA; CDR2 reads FQGNSA. Deletions cut 3 bases from V and 7 bases from J, with 9 bases between. In nucleotides, the CDR3 is TGTGCCAGCAGCTTGTGGGGGCTTGAAGCTTTCTTT. Its protein product is CASSLWGLEAFF.

The chain joins TRBV15 to TRBJ2-1, with 10 bases lining up with TRBD1. This CDR3 has 15 amino acids. The J segment lost 8 bases and the V segment lost 5 bases, leaving 9 bases of the junction unmatched. CDR1 is LNHNV, CDR2 YYDKDF, per germline (reference sequence). The CDR3 loop is CATSRWTGGYDEQFF. The CDR3 DNA reads TGTGCCACCAGCCGATGGACAGGGGGGTATGATGAGCAGTTCTTC.

The chain combines TRBV5-1 with TRBJ2-1; tentatively, D is TRBD2 (6 bases). Trimming pared 3 bases from V and 7 bases from J, leaving 14 bases between. The germline V gene encodes CDR1 SGHRS and CDR2 YFSETQ. There are 14 residues in the CDR3. The CDR3 DNA is TGCGCCAGCAGCTCTTGGGGGGTCCAGAATGAGCAGTTCTTC. Translation: CASSSWGVQNEQFF.

CDR3 sequence reads: CASSPIQGFTNEKLFF. In DNA form, the CDR3 reads TGTGCCAGCAGTCCCATACAGGGGTTCACTAATGAAAAACTGTTTTTT. V gene TRBV28 combines with J gene TRBJ1-4, with 7 nucleotides matching TRBD1. Germline trimming cut 5 bases from V and 2 bases from J; bases unmatched to any gene: 8. This CDR3 has 16 residues. Germline CDR1 and CDR2: MDHEN and SYDVKM. The full variable domain, in which reference TRBV28 and TRBJ1-4 provide the parts outside the CDR3, is DVKVTQSSRYLVKRTGEKVFLECVQDMDHENMFWYRQDPGLGLRLIYFSYDVKMKEKGDIPEGYSVSREKKERFSLILESASTNQTSMYLCASSPIQGFTNEKLFFGSGTQLSVL.

This clone was observed a handful of times. This chain uses TRBV18 with TRBJ1-4; D may be TRBD1 (5 bases). CDR1 and CDR2 from the germline V gene are KGHSH and LQKENI. The V end lost 3 bases, the J end lost 6 bases, and 5 bases lay between the germline ends. The CDR3 has 12 residues. For the CDR3, the DNA is TGTGCCAGCTCACCCAGGGATGAAAAACTGTTTTTT. It is translated as CASSPRDEKLFF.

The gene calls are TRBV11-2 and TRBJ1-3; D may be TRBD1 (6 bases). The CDR3 loop spans 16 amino acids. In germline, CDR1 is SGHAT, CDR2 FQNNGV. Trimming removed 5 bases from V and 0 bases from J, with 14 bases in between. This CDR3 reads CASSAQGGSSGNTIYF. The CDR3 nucleotides read TGTGCCAGCAGCGCACAGGGTGGGAGCTCTGGAAACACCATATATTTT.

V is TRBV11-3 and J is TRBJ2-1; tentatively, D is TRBD2 (6 bases). V was cut by 5 bases and J by 5 bases, with 16 bases left in between. Germline V lookup: CDR1 SGHNT, CDR2 YENEEA. CDR3 length: 15 residues. The CDR3 reads CASSPDSGVDNEQFF. In DNA, the CDR3 is TGTGCCAGCAGCCCGGACTCGGGAGTCGACAATGAGCAGTTCTTC.

The chain has TRBV2 and TRBJ2-7; maybe TRBD1 (6 bases). With 11 bases removed from V and 7 bases from J, the gap between germline ends came to 15 bases. This CDR3 is 11 amino acids long. Germline CDR1 SNHLY, CDR2 FYNNEI. The CDR3 here is CAGGPHLEQYF. In DNA form, the CDR3 reads TGTGCCGGGGGCCCCCACCTGGAGCAGTACTTC.